The clone carrying this TCR beta chain has just a few counts. The source of the sample is a study of OX40 agonist ivuxolimab in advanced cancers. Study at large: Averaging about 60 years in age, with a range of roughly 20 to 79, the cohort was approximately 83% male.

TCRdb's copy holds only in-frame clones and misses some; the assay was immunoSEQ multiplex PCR. The sample lists approximately 76,000 clones, about 93% occurring once. The CDR3 has 14 amino acids. Trimming stripped 5 bases from V and 5 bases from J, with 16 bases between. The V gene's germline CDR1 is SGHVS and CDR2 FQNEAQ. V gene TRBV7-8 combines with J gene TRBJ2-7; D call uncertain. Sequences were derived from CD4+ or CD8+ T cells sorted from blood, sampled in a trial of the OX40 agonist ivuxolimab. This receptor was taken from an adult with an advanced solid tumor such as melanoma, head and neck, liver or kidney cancer. The CDR3 loop is CASSPSVVGNEQYF. Here the CDR3 DNA reads TGTGCCAGCAGCCCGTCTGTGGTTGGGAACGAGCAGTACTTC.